The TCR beta chain described here comes from a study of blood T cell repertoires in COVID-19. The wider study: T cells, B-cell-depleted T cells, or PBMCs provided the cDNA or gDNA that served as material.

Here immunoSEQ multiplex PCR was the method, and the copy in TCRdb shows in-frame clones only, minus some. The sample consists of about 200,000 clones, roughly 80% of them appearing once. With 10 bases removed from V and 0 bases from J, the gap between germline ends came to 13 bases. The CDR3 has 14 residues. Germline assignment: CDR1 SEHNR and CDR2 FQNEAQ (reference sequence). The sample comprised peripheral blood. The J gene is TRBJ1-3, the V gene TRBV7-9; D is unresolved. The sequence was obtained from a human donor in a cohort sampled during active COVID-19. The CDR3 sequence is CATAQSLSGNTIYF. In nucleotides, the CDR3 is TGTGCCACCGCCCAGTCGCTCTCTGGAAACACCATATATTTT.